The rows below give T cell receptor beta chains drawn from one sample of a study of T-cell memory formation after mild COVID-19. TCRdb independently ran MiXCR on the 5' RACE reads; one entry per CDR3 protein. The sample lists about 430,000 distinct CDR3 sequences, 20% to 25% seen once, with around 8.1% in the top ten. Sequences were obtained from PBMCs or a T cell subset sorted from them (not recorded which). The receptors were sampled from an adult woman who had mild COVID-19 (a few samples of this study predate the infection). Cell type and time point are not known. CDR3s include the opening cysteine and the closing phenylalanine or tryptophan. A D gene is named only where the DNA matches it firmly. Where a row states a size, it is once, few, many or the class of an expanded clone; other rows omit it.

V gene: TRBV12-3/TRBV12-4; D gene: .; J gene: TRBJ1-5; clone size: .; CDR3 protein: CASTSFPGQPQHF; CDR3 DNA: TGTGCCAGCACCTCATTTCCCGGTCAGCCCCAGCATTTT
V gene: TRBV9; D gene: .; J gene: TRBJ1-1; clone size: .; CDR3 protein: CASSDDRNTEAFF; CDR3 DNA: TGTGCCAGCAGCGACGATAGGAACACTGAAGCTTTCTTT
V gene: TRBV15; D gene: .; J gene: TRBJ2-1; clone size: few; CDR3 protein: CATSRDLRNYNEQFF; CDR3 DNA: TGTGCCACCAGCAGAGATTTAAGGAACTACAATGAGCAGTTCTTC
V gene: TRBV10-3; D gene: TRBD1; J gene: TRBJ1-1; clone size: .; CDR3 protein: CAISERSTGEGTEAFF; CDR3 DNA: TGTGCCATCAGTGAGCGGTCGACAGGGGAGGGAACTGAAGCTTTCTTT
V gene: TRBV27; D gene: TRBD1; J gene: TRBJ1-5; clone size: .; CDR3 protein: CASSLSLTTGTGSNQPQHF; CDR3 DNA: TGTGCCAGCAGTTTATCTTTGACGACCGGGACAGGGAGCAATCAGCCCCAGCATTTT
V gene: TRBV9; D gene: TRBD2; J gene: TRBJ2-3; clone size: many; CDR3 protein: CASSVGAGGPSTDTQYF; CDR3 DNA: TGTGCCAGCAGCGTAGGAGCGGGGGGGCCGAGCACAGATACGCAGTATTTT
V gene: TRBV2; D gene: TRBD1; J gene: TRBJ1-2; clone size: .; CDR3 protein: CAKFRTGQFLYTF; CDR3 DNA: TGTGCCAAATTTCGAACGGGACAGTTTCTCTACACCTTC
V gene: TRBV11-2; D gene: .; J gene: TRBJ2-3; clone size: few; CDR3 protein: CASSLVLATDTQYF; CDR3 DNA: TGTGCCAGCAGCTTAGTTCTAGCAACAGATACGCAGTATTTT
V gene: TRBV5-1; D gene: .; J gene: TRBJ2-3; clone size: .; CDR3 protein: CASSLDDSPDTQYF; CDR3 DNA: TGCGCCAGCAGCTTGGACGACAGTCCAGATACGCAGTATTTT
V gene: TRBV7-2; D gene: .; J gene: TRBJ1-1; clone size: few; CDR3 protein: CASSLGVAEAFF; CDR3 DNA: TGTGCCAGCAGCTTAGGGGTCGCTGAAGCTTTCTTT
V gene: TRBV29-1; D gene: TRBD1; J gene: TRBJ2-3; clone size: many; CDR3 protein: CSVLSGTGGLDTQYF; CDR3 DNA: TGCAGCGTTCTATCCGGGACAGGGGGATTAGATACGCAGTATTTT
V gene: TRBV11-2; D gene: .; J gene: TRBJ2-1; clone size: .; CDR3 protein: CASSSLSNEQFF; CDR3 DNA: TGTGCCAGCAGTTCACTTAGCAATGAGCAGTTCTTC
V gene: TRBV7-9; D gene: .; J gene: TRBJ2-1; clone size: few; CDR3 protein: CASSLWLGQYNEQFF; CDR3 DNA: TGTGCCAGCAGCTTATGGCTAGGCCAATACAATGAGCAGTTCTTC
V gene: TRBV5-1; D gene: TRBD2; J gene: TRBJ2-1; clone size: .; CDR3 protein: CASSLASGSRNEQFF; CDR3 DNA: TGCGCCAGCAGCTTGGCTAGCGGGAGCAGGAATGAGCAGTTCTTC
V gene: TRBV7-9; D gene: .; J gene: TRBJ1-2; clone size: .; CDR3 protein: CASSLDGQLPYGYTF; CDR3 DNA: TGTGCCAGCAGCTTGGACGGCCAGCTTCCCTATGGCTACACCTTC
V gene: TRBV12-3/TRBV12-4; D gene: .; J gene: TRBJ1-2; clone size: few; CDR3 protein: CATASGAVLTEGYTF; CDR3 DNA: TGTGCCACAGCGTCCGGGGCGGTCCTAACGGAGGGCTACACCTTC
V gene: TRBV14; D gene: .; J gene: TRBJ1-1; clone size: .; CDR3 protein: CASSQGRWNTEAFF; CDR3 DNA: TGTGCCAGCAGCCAAGGGAGGTGGAACACTGAAGCTTTCTTT
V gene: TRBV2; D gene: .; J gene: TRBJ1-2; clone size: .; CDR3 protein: CASSELWQNYGYTF; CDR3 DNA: TGTGCCAGCAGTGAATTGTGGCAGAACTATGGCTACACCTTC
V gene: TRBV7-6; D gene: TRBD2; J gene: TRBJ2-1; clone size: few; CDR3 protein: CASSLEVGLAGTEQFF; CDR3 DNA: TGTGCCAGCAGCTTAGAGGTAGGACTAGCGGGGACTGAGCAGTTCTTC
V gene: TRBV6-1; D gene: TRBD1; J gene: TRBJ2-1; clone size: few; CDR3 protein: CASSLGTGVSSYNEQFF; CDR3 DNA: TGTGCCAGCAGCCTCGGGACAGGGGTGAGCTCCTACAATGAGCAGTTCTTC
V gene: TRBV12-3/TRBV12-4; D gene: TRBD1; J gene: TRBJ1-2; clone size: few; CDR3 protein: CASTWDRVVYGYTF; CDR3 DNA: TGTGCCAGCACCTGGGACAGGGTGGTCTATGGCTACACCTTC
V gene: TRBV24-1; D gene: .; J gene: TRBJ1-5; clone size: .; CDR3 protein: CATSAQGSNQPQHF; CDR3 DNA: TGTGCCACCAGTGCGCAGGGGAGCAATCAGCCCCAGCATTTT
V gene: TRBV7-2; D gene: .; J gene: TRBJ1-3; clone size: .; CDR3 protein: CASSAGGQEGGNTIYF; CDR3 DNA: TGTGCCAGCAGCGCCGGGGGCCAGGAGGGAGGAAACACCATATATTTT
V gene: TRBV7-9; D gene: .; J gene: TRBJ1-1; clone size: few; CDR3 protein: CASSTGLPFTEAFF; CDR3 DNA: TGTGCCAGCAGCACGGGACTCCCGTTCACTGAAGCTTTCTTT
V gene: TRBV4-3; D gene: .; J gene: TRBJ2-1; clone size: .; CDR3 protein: CASSQPGPNNEQFF; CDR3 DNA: TGCGCCAGCAGCCAGCCGGGACCGAACAATGAGCAGTTCTTC
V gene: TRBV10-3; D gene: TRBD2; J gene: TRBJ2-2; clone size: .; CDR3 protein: CAISAASGRRGGELFF; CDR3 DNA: TGTGCCATCAGTGCGGCTAGCGGGAGGCGAGGCGGGGAGCTGTTTTTT
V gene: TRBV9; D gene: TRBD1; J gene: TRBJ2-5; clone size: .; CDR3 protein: CASSVSGQAQGETQYF; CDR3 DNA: TGTGCCAGCAGCGTCTCTGGACAGGCCCAAGGAGAGACCCAGTACTTC
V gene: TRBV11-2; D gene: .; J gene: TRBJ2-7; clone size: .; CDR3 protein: CASTQLGEEQYF; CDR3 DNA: TGTGCCAGCACCCAATTGGGCGAGGAGCAGTACTTC
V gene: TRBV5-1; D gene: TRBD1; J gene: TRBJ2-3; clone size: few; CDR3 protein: CASSFQGAGTDTQYF; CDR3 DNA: TGCGCCAGCAGCTTTCAGGGGGCTGGCACAGATACGCAGTATTTT
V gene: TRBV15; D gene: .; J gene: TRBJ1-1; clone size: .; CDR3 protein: CATSRASQGLGAFF; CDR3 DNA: TGTGCCACCAGCAGAGCTAGCCAAGGCCTTGGAGCTTTCTTT
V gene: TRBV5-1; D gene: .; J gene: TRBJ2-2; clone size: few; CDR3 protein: CASSLEGKNTGELFF; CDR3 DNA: TGCGCCAGCAGCTTGGAGGGGAAGAACACCGGGGAGCTGTTTTTT
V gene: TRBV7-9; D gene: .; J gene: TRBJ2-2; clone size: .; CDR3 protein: CAREFLNTGELFF; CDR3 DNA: TGTGCCAGGGAGTTCCTGAACACCGGGGAGCTGTTTTTT
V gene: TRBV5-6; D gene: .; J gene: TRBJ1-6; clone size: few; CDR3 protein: CASSYDEGRISPLHF; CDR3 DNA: TGTGCCAGCAGCTACGACGAGGGGCGCATTTCACCCCTCCACTTT
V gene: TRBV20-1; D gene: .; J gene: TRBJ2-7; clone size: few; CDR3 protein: CRADRTYEQYF; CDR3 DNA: TGCAGGGCTGACAGGACCTACGAGCAGTACTTC
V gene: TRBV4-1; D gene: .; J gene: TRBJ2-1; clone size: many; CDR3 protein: CASSLTVVGEFYEQFF; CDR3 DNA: TGCGCCAGCAGCCTCACCGTGGTGGGGGAGTTCTATGAGCAGTTCTTC
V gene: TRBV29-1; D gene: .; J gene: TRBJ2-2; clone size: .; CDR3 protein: CSVEAGDTGELFF; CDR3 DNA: TGCAGCGTTGAAGCGGGAGACACCGGGGAGCTGTTTTTT
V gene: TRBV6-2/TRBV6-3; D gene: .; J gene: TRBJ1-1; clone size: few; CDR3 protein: CASSYYTEAFF; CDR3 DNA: TGTGCCAGCAGTTACTACACTGAAGCTTTCTTT
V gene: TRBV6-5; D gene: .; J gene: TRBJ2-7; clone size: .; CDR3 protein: CASSLRPSHNYEQYF; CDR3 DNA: TGTGCCAGCAGTCTCAGGCCATCCCACAACTACGAGCAGTACTTC
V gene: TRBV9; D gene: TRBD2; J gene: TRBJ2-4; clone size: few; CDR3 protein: CASSGGLAGVIQYF; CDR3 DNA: TGTGCCAGCAGCGGCGGACTAGCGGGGGTGATTCAGTACTTC
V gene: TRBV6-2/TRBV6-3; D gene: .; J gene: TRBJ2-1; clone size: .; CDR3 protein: CASSRTDDYNEQFF; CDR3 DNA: TGTGCCAGCAGTCGGACCGACGACTACAATGAGCAGTTCTTC
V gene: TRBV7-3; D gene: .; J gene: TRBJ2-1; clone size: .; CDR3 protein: CASSYTGTQRGGGQFF; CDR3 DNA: TGTGCCAGCAGCTACACCGGGACCCAAAGAGGCGGCGGGCAGTTCTTC